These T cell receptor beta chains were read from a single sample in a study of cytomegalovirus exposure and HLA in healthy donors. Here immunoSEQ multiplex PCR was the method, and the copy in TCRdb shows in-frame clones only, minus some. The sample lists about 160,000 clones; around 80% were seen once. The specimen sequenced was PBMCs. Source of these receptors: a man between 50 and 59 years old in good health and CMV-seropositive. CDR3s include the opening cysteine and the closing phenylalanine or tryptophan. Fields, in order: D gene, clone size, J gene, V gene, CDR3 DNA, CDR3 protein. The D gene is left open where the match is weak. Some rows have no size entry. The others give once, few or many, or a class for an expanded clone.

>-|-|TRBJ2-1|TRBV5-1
TGCGCCAGCAGCATCGGGGGAAGCTCCTACAATGAGCAGTTCTTC
CASSIGGSSYNEQFF
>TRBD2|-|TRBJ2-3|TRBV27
TGTGCCAGCAGTTTATCGGGACTAGCGGGAGTTAGCGGAGATACGCAGTATTTT
CASSLSGLAGVSGDTQYF
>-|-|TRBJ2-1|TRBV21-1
TGTGCCAGCAGCAACGCAGAGCGGCCAATTCGCAATGAGCAGTTCTTC
CASSNAERPIRNEQFF
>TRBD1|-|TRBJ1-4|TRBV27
TGTGCCAGCAGTGGAAGGACAGGGTGGGAAAAACTGTTTTTT
CASSGRTGWEKLFF
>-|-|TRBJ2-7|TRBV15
TGTGCCACCAGCAACCGTGGGAGGGAGCAGTACTTC
CATSNRGREQYF
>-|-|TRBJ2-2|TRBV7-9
TGTGCCAGCAGCTTTGGAGACCGCGCCGGCGGGGAGCTGTTTTTT
CASSFGDRAGGELFF
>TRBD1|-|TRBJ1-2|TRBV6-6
TGTGCCAGCAGTTACTCCAAGCAGGGGGCCTTAGGCTACACCTTC
CASSYSKQGALGYTF
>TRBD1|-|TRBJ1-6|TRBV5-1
TGCGCCAGCAGCTTGGCCGGGACAGATCTTAATTCACCCCTCCACTTT
CASSLAGTDLNSPLHF
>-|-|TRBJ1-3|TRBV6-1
TGTGCCAGCAGTGAAGGGGGAGGTCTTCGAAACACCATATATTTT
CASSEGGGLRNTIYF
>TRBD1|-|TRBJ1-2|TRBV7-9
TGTGCCAGCAGCGTTTCAGGGACAGGGACTTATGGCTACACCTTC
CASSVSGTGTYGYTF
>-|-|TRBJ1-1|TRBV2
TGTGCCAGCAGTGAGCAGGGGAACACTGAAGCTTTCTTT
CASSEQGNTEAFF
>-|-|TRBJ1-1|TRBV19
TGTGCCAGTAGTGAGAGGTCGATGAACACTGAAGCTTTCTTT
CASSERSMNTEAFF
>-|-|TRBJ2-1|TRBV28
TGTGCCAGCAAAGGACAAACCTACAATGAGCAGTTCTTC
CASKGQTYNEQFF
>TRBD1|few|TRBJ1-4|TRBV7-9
TGTGCCAGCAGCTTAGCTACAGGGGGAATAGGGGAAAAACTGTTTTTT
CASSLATGGIGEKLFF
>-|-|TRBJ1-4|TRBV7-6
TGTGCCAGCAGCTCTGGCCCCGTCGGGGAAAAACTGTTTTTT
CASSSGPVGEKLFF
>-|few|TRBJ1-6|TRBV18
TGTGCCAGCTCACCGGCCAGGGAATATTCACCCCTCCACTTT
CASSPAREYSPLHF
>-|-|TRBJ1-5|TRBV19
TGTGCCAGTAGCCCGCTCGGGTATAGCAATCAGCCCCAGCATTTT
CASSPLGYSNQPQHF
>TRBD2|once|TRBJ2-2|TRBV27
TGTGCCAGCAGTCGACTAGCGGACCTTGGGAACACCGGGGAGCTGTTTTTT
CASSRLADLGNTGELFF
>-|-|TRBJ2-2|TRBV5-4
TGTGCCAGCAGCTTCGGAACAGTAAACACCGGGGAGCTGTTTTTT
CASSFGTVNTGELFF
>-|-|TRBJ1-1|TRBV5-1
TGCGCCAGCAGAAAAACAGGGACAAACACTGAAGCTTTCTTT
CASRKTGTNTEAFF
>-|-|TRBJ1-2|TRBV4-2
TGTGCCAGCAGCCAAGATTACAGGGAGTACGGCTACACCTTC
CASSQDYREYGYTF
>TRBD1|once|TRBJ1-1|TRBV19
TGTGCCAGTAATTATCCAGGGGGAGTGCGGAACACTGAAGCTTTCTTT
CASNYPGGVRNTEAFF
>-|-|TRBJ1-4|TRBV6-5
TGTGCCAGCAGTAGGGGGGGAAAACTGTTTTTT
CASSRGGKLFF
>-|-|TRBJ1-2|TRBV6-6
TGTGCCAGCATCAAGCGGGCAGATAAAGACAACTATGGCTACACCTTC
CASIKRADKDNYGYTF
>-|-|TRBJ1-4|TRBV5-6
TGTGCCAGCAGCTTGGACGGGAATGAAAAACTGTTTTTT
CASSLDGNEKLFF
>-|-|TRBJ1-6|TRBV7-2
TGTGCCAGCAGCTTGGCAGGGCAGAGGAATTCACCCCTCCACTTT
CASSLAGQRNSPLHF
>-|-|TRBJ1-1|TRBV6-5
TGTGCCAGCAGTTACAACACCAGGGGTATGAACACTGAAGCTTTCTTT
CASSYNTRGMNTEAFF